The 7 T cell receptor beta chains presented below share a single source sample, sequenced in a study of OX40 agonist ivuxolimab in advanced cancers. Assay: immunoSEQ multiplex PCR; the TCRdb copy retains only in-frame clones and omits some. Counted here are 60,000 or so clones, roughly 90% occurring once; the ten biggest clones make up around 25%. The sequencing used CD4+ or CD8+ T cells sorted from blood, collected in a trial of the OX40 agonist ivuxolimab. These receptors originate from an adult with an advanced solid tumor such as melanoma, head and neck, liver or kidney cancer.

The V call is TRBV2, the J call TRBJ2-3, with 7 bases that match TRBD2. The CDR3 runs to 14 residues. From germline, CDR1 is SNHLY and CDR2 FYNNEI. Germline trimming cut 2 bases from V and 2 bases from J; bases unmatched to any gene: 1. DNA of the CDR3: TGTGCCAGCAGTGAAAGGGACTACACAGATACGCAGTATTTT. It is translated as CASSERDYTDTQYF.

V is TRBV7-9 and J is TRBJ2-2; 8 bases are shared with TRBD2. The CDR3 covers 17 residues. The germline gives CDR1 SEHNR, CDR2 FQNEAQ (reference sequence). The J segment lost 1 base and the V segment lost 1 base, leaving 5 bases of the junction unmatched. The CDR3 reads CASSLEPLAGNTGELFF. CDR3 sequence (DNA): TGTGCCAGCAGCTTAGAACCCCTAGCGGGGAACACCGGGGAGCTGTTTTTT.

This chain uses TRBV19 with TRBJ2-1; 9 bases align to TRBD2. CDR1 and CDR2 from the germline V gene are LNHDA and SQIVND (reference sequence). The ends lost 4 bases at V and 1 base at J; junction bases unmatched: 5. The CDR3 length is 16 residues. The CDR3 region is CASSRTAGGSYNEQFF. CDR3 bases: TGTGCCAGTAGTAGAACAGCGGGGGGATCCTACAATGAGCAGTTCTTC. The complete variable domain, with remaining parts taken from reference TRBV19 and TRBJ2-1, reads DGGITQSPKYLFRKEGQNVTLSCEQNLNHDAMYWYRQDPGQGLRLIYYSQIVNDFQKGDIAEGYSVSREKKESFPLTVTSAQKNPTAFYLCASSRTAGGSYNEQFFGPGTRLTVL.

The genes are TRBV9 and TRBJ2-3; 13 bases agree with TRBD2. J lost 2 bases, V lost 3 bases, and 6 bases had no gene match. The germline gives CDR1 SGDLS, CDR2 YYNGEE. The CDR3 totals 17 residues. This CDR3 reads CASSDGTSGAHTDTQYF. The DNA of the CDR3 is TGTGCCAGCAGCGACGGGACTAGCGGGGCGCACACAGATACGCAGTATTTT.

The V and J genes are TRBV27 and TRBJ2-5, with D possibly being TRBD1 (6 bases). CDR1 is MNHEY and CDR2 is SMNVEV in the germline V gene (reference sequence). The CDR3 is 14 residues long. Between the trimmed V and J ends, which lost 5 bases and 2 bases, there was a span of 12 bases. The CDR3 DNA is TGTGCCAGCAGTCTGCGACAGGCACAAGAGACCCAGTACTTC. Translated: CASSLRQAQETQYF.

This clone was seen only once. Here the CDR3 reads CASSLMEGLSNQPQHF. CDR3 DNA: TGTGCCAGCAGTTTGATGGAGGGGTTGAGCAATCAGCCCCAGCATTTT. The chain is built from TRBV28 and TRBJ1-5; D is perhaps TRBD1 (5 bases). V was pared by 3 bases and J by 1 base, with 13 bases between. Germline assignment: CDR1 MDHEN and CDR2 SYDVKM. This CDR3 is 16 amino acids long.

CDR3 sequence reads: CATPGRENTGELFF. The CDR3 DNA reads as TGTGCCACCCCCGGCAGGGAGAACACCGGGGAGCTGTTTTTT. V gene TRBV6-1 combines with J gene TRBJ2-2; tentative D call: TRBD1 (5 bases). V dropped 10 bases and J dropped 1 base, with 13 bases sitting between them. Germline V CDR1 and CDR2: MNHNS, SASEGT. The CDR3 covers 14 residues.